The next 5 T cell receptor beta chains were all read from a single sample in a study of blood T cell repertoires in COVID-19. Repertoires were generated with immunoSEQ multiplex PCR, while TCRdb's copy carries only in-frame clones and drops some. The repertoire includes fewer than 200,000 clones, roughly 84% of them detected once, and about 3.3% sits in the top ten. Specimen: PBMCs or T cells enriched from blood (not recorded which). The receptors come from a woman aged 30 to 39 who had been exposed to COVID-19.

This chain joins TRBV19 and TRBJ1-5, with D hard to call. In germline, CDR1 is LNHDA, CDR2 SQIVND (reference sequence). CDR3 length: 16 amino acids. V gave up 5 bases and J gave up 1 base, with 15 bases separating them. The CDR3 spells CASSWAPRGSNQPQHF. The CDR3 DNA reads TGTGCCAGTAGTTGGGCCCCACGGGGAAGCAATCAGCCCCAGCATTTT.

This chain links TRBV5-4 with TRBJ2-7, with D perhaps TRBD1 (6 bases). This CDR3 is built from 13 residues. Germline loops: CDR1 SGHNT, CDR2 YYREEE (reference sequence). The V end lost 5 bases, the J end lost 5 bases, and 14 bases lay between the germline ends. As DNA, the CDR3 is TGTGCCAGCAGTCCCAGGGACATCGACGAGCAGTACTTC. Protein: CASSPRDIDEQYF.

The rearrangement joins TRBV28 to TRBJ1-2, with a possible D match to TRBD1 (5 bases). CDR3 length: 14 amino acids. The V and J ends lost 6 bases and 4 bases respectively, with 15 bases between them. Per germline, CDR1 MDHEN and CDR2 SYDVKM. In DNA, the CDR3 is TGTGCCAGCAGACCGTTGGGGGGGGTCTATGGCTACACCTTC. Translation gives CASRPLGGVYGYTF.

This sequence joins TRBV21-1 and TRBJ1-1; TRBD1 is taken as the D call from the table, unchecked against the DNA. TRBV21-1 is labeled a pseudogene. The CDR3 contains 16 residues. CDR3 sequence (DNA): TGTGCCAGCAGCAAAGGGGGCAACGGCCTCGGCACTGAAGCTTTCTTT. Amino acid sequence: CASSKGGNGLGTEAFF.

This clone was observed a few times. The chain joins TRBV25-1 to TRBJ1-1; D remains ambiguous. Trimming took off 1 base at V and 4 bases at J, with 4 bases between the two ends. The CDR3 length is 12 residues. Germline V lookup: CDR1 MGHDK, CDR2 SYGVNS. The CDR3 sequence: CASSEWSTEAFF. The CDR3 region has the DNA TGTGCCAGCAGTGAATGGAGCACTGAAGCTTTCTTT.